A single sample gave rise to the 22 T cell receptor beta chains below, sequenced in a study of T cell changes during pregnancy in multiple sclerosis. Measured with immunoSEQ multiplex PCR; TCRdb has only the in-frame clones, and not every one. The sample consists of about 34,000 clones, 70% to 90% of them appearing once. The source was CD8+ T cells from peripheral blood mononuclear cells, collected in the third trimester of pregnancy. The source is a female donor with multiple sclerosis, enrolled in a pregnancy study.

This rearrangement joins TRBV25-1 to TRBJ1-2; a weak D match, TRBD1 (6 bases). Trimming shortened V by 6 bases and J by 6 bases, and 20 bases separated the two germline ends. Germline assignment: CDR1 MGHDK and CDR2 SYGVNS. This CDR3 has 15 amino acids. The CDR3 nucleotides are TGTGCCAGCAGCTATAGACAGGTGGTTGGTGATGGCTACACCTTC. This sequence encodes CASSYRQVVGDGYTF.

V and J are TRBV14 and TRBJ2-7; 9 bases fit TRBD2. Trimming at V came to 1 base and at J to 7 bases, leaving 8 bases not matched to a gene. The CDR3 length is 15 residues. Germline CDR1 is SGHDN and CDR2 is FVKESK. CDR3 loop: CASSQAAGGFREQYF. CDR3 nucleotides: TGTGCCAGCAGCCAAGCAGCGGGGGGATTTCGGGAGCAGTACTTC.

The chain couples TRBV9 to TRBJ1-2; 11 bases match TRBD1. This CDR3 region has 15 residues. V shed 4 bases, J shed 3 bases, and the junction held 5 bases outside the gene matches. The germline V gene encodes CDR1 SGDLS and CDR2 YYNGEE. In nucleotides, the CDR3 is TGTGCCAGCAGCCCTCGGGACAGGGGGGACTATGGCTACACCTTC. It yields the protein CASSPRDRGDYGYTF.

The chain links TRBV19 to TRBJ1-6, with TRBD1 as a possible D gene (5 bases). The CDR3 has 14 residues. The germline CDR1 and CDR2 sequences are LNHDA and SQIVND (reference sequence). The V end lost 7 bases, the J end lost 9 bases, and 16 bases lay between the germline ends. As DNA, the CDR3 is TGTGCCAGTAAGCGGGACGAGGATAGTTCACCCCTCCACTTT. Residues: CASKRDEDSSPLHF.

In DNA, the CDR3 is TGCGCCAGCAGTCGGCCGGGACAGGGGAATCAGCCCCAGCATTTT. This sequence encodes CASSRPGQGNQPQHF. This rearrangement joins TRBV23-1 to TRBJ1-5; the match to TRBD1 covers 10 bases. TRBV23-1 is treated as an ORF (open reading frame) with a function not yet certain. V lost 4 bases to trimming and J lost 4 bases; unmatched junction nucleotides: 4. The CDR3 length is 15 residues.

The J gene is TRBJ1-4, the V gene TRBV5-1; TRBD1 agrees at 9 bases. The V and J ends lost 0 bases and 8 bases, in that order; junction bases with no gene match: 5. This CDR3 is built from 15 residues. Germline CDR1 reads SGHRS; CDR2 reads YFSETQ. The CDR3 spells CASSLGWTGEEKLFF. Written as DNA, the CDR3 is TGCGCCAGCAGCTTGGGGTGGACAGGGGAAGAAAAACTGTTTTTT. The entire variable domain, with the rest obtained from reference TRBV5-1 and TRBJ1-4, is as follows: KAGVTQTPRYLIKTRGQQVTLSCSPISGHRSVSWYQQTPGQGLQFLFEYFSETQRNKGNFPGRFSGRQFSNSRSEMNVSTLELGDSALYLCASSLGWTGEEKLFFGSGTQLSVL.

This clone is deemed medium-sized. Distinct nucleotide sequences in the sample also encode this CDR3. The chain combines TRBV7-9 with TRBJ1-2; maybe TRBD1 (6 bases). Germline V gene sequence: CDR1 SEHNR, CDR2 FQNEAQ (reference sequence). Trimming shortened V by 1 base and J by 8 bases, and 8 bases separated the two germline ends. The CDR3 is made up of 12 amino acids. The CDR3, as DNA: TGTGCCAGCAGCTTAGGGACAGACGGCTACACCTTC. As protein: CASSLGTDGYTF.

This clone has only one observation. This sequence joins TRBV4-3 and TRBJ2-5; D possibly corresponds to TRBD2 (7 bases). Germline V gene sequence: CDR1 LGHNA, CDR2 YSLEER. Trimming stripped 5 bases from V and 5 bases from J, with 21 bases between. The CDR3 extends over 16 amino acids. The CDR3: CASSEGGDERRETQYF. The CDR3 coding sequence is TGCGCCAGCAGCGAAGGGGGGGATGAGCGGAGGGAGACCCAGTACTTC.

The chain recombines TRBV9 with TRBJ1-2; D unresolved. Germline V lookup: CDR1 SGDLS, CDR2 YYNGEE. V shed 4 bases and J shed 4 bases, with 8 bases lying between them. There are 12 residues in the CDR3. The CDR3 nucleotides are TGTGCCAGCAGCTCTGGTAGCTATGGCTACACCTTC. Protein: CASSSGSYGYTF.

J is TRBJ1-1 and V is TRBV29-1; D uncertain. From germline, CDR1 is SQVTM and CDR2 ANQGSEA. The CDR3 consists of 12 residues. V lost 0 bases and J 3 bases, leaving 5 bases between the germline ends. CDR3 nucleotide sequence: TGCAGCGTTGAAGACAAGCACACTGAAGCTTTCTTT. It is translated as CSVEDKHTEAFF.

In DNA form, the CDR3 reads TGTGCCAGCAGTGAAGAAACAGGGGGTTGGAGCTCCTATAATTCACCCCTCCACTTT. It translates to CASSEETGGWSSYNSPLHF. The chain joins TRBV6-1 to TRBJ1-6; 8 bases agree with TRBD1. Germline CDR1 MNHNS, CDR2 SASEGT. The CDR3 spans 19 residues. V was pared by 1 base and J by 0 bases, with 8 bases of the junction left unmatched.

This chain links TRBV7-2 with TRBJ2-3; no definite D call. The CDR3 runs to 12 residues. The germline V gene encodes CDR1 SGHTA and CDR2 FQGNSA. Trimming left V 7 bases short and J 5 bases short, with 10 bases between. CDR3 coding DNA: TGTGCCAGCACCCCTCCCAGAGATACGCAGTATTTT. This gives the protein CASTPPRDTQYF.

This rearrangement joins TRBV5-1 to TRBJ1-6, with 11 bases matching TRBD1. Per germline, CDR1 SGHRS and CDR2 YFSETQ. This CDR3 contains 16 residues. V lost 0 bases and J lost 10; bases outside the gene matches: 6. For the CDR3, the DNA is TGCGCCAGCAGCTTGGGGACAGGGGGCAGTCAGTCACCCCTCCACTTT. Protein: CASSLGTGGSQSPLHF. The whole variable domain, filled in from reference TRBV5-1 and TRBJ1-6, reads KAGVTQTPRYLIKTRGQQVTLSCSPISGHRSVSWYQQTPGQGLQFLFEYFSETQRNKGNFPGRFSGRQFSNSRSEMNVSTLELGDSALYLCASSLGTGGSQSPLHFGNGTRLTVT.

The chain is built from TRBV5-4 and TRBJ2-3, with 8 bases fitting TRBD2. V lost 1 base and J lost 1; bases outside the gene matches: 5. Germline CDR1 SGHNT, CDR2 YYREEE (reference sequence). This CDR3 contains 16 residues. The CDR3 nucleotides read TGTGCCAGCAGCTTGCCCGGGGGGGCGGGCACAGATACGCAGTATTTT. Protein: CASSLPGGAGTDTQYF.

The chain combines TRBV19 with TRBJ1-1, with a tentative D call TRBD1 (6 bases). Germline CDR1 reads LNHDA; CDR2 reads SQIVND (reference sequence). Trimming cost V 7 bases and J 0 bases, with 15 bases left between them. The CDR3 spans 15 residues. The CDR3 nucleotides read TGTGCCAGTACTACTCAGGGGTTTATGAACACTGAAGCTTTCTTT. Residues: CASTTQGFMNTEAFF.

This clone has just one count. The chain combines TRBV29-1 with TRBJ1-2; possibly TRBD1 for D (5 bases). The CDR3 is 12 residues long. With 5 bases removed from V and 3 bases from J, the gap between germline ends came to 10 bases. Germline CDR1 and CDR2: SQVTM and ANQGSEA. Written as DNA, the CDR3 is TGCAGCGTTAGCAGGGATGACTATGGCTACACCTTC. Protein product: CSVSRDDYGYTF.

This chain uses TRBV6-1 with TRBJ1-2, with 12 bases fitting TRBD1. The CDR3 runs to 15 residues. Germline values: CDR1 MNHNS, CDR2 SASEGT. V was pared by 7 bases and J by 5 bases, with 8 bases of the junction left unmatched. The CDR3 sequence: CASTPRDRGLYGYTF. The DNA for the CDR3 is TGTGCCAGCACCCCACGGGACAGGGGGCTGTATGGCTACACCTTC.

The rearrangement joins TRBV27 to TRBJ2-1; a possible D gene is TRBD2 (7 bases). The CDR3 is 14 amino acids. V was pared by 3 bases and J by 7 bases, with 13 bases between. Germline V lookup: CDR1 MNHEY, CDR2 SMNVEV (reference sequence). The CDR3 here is CASSFGGGRNEQFF. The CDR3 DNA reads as TGTGCCAGCAGTTTTGGGGGGGGGCGGAATGAGCAGTTCTTC.

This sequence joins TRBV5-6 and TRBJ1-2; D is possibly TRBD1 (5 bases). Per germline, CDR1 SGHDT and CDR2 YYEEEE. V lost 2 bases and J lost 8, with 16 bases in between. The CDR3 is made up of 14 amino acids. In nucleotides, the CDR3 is TGTGCCAGCAGCTTCAGGCAGGGCCCTTGGGGCTACACCTTC. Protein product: CASSFRQGPWGYTF.

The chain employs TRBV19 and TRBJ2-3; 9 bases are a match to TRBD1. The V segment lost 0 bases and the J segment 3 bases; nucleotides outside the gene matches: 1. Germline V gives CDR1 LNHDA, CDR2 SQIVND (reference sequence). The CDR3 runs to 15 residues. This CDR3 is CASSIEDRGTDTQYF. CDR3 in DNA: TGTGCCAGTAGTATAGAAGACAGGGGGACAGATACGCAGTATTTT.

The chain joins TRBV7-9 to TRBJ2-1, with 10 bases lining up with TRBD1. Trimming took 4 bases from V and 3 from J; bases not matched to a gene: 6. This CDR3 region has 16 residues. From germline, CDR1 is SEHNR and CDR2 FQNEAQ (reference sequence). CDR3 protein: CASSSGTGANYNEQFF. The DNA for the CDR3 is TGTGCCAGCAGCTCGGGGACAGGGGCTAACTACAATGAGCAGTTCTTC.

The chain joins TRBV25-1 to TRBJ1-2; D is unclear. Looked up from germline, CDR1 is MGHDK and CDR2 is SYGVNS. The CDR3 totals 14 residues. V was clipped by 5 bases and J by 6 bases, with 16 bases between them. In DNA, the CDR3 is TGTGCCAGCAGTTCCCTGGGAGGGCAGAATGGCTACACCTTC. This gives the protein CASSSLGGQNGYTF.